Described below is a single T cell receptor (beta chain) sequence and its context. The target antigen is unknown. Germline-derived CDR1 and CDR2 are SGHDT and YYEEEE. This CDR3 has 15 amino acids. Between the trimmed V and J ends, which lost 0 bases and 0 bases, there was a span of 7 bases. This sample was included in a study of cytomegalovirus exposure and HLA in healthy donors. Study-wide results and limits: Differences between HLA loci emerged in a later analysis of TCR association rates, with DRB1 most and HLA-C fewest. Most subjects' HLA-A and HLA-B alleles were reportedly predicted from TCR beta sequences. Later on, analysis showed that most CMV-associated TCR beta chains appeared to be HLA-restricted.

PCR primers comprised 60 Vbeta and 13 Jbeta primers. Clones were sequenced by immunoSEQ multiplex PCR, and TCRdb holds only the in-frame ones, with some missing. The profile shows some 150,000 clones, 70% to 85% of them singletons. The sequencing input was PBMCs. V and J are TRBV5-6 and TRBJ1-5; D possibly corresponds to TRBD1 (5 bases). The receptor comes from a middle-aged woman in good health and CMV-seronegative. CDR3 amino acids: CASSLGQHSNQPQHF. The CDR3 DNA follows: TGTGCCAGCAGCTTGGGACAGCATAGCAATCAGCCCCAGCATTTT.